This TCR beta chain is from a study of T cells in localized non-small cell lung cancer. Regarding the study as a whole: Longer overall survival associated with higher blood T cell density; shorter survival with higher adjacent-lung clonality. Paired adjacent lung recovered a median roughly 50 of the top 100 tumor clones. Heterogeneity is still possible, as just one tumor region was sequenced.

Germline CDR1 reads LGHNA; CDR2 reads YNFKEQ. The CDR3 runs 17 residues. V was trimmed by 1 base and J by 0 bases, leaving 13 bases between them. Produced via immunoSEQ multiplex PCR; TCRdb's table is partial and in-frame only. This sample has around 96,000 clones, with around 90% found just once. On this clone: Its antigen is not identified.

The sequence was obtained from a woman aged 40-70 years with stage II squamous cell lung carcinoma. This chain uses TRBV4-2 with TRBJ1-3; D unresolved. The sample consisted of PBMCs, taken before any cancer treatment. In DNA, the CDR3 is TGTGCCAGCAGCCAAGTACCGGTGGGTAACTCTGGAAACACCATATATTTT. It is translated as CASSQVPVGNSGNTIYF.